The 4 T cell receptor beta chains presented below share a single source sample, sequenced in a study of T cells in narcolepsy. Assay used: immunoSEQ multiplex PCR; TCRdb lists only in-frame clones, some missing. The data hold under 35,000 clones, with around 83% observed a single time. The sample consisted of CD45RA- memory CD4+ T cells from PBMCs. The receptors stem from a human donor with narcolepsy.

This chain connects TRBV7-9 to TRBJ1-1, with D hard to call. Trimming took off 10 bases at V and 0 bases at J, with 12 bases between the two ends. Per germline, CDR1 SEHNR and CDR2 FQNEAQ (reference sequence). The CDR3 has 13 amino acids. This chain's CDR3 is CATREEMNTEAFF. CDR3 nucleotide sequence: TGTGCCACTAGAGAGGAAATGAACACTGAAGCTTTCTTT.

CDR3 in amino acids: CASSQVLAGGREQYF. The DNA for the CDR3 is TGCGCCAGCAGCCAAGTACTAGCGGGGGGGCGCGAGCAGTACTTC. The V call is TRBV4-1, the J call TRBJ2-7; 13 bases align to TRBD2. Trimming cost V 1 base and J 6 bases; bases outside gene matches: 3. CDR1 is MGHRA and CDR2 is YSYEKL in the germline V gene. The CDR3 extends over 15 amino acids.

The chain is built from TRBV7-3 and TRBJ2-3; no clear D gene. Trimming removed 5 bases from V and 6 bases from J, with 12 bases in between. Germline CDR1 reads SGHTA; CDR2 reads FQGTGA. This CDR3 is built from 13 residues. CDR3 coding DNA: TGTGCCAGCAGCCAATCCCCACCCGATACGCAGTATTTT. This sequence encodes CASSQSPPDTQYF.

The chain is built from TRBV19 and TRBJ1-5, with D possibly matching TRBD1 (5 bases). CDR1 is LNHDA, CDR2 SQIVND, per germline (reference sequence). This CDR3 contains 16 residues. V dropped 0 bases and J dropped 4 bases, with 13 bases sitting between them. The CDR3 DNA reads TGTGCCAGTAGTATAGACGGAGGGGCCCGAAATCAGCCCCAGCATTTT. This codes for CASSIDGGARNQPQHF.